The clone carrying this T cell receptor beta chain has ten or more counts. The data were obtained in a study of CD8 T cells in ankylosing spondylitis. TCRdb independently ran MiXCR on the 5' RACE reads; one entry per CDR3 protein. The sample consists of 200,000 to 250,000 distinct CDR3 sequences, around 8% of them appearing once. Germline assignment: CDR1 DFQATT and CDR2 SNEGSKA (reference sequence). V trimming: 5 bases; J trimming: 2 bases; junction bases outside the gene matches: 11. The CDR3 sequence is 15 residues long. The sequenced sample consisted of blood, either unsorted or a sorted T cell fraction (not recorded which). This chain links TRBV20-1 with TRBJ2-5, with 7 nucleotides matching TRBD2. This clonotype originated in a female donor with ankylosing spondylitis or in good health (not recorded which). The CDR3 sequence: CSAGRLAALQETQYF. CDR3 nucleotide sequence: TGCAGTGCTGGTCGACTAGCCGCTTTACAAGAGACCCAGTACTTC.